The 22 T cell receptor beta chains in this list originate from one sample, sequenced in a study of blood T cell repertoires in COVID-19. Using immunoSEQ multiplex PCR, the repertoire was profiled, and TCRdb retains in-frame clones only, with some absent. The sample yields hundreds of thousands of clones, 85% to 90% seen once. The material sequenced was PBMCs or T cells enriched from blood (not recorded which). All receptors derive from a man aged 18 to 35 who had recovered from COVID-19.

The genes are TRBV6-5 and TRBJ1-6; D might be TRBD1 (6 bases). The CDR3 sequence is 15 residues long. V was cut by 7 bases and J by 6 bases, with 16 bases left in between. Germline V CDR1 and CDR2: MNHEY, SVGAGI. The CDR3 nucleotides are TGTGCCAGCATGGTACAGGGATATTCTAATTCACCCCTCCACTTT. Translation gives CASMVQGYSNSPLHF.

This rearrangement joins TRBV6-2 or TRBV6-3 to TRBJ1-5; 11 bases map to TRBD1. This CDR3 comprises 15 residues. With V trimmed by 5 bases and J by 4 bases, 4 bases remained unmatched. The germline CDR1 and CDR2 sequences are MNHEY and SVGEGT. The CDR3 DNA is TGTGCCAGCAGTCCCGGACAGGGGGCGAATCAGCCCCAGCATTTT. Protein: CASSPGQGANQPQHF.

The V call is TRBV18, the J call TRBJ2-1; 14 bases line up with TRBD2. The germline CDR1 and CDR2 sequences are KGHSH and LQKENI. The junction had 7 bases not matched to a gene; V was cut back by 3 bases and J by 9 bases. The CDR3 is 16 residues long. This CDR3 is CASSPRLAGGMGEQFF. In DNA, the CDR3 is TGTGCCAGCTCACCGCGACTAGCGGGAGGGATGGGTGAGCAGTTCTTC. Full variable domain (missing parts from reference TRBV18 and TRBJ2-1): NAGVMQNPRHLVRRRGQEARLRCSPMKGHSHVYWYRQLPEEGLKFMVYLQKENIIDESGMPKERFSAEFPKEGPSILRIQQVVRGDSAAYFCASSPRLAGGMGEQFFGPGTRLTVL.

The chain recombines TRBV4-2 with TRBJ1-1, with unresolved D. From germline, CDR1 is LGHNA and CDR2 YNFKEQ. V gave up 1 base and J gave up 0 bases, with 9 bases separating them. The CDR3 is made up of 15 amino acids. CDR3 coding DNA: TGTGCCAGCAGCCAAGGGGAGTCAGTGAACACTGAAGCTTTCTTT. As protein: CASSQGESVNTEAFF.

The chain has TRBV28 and TRBJ2-7, with 8 bases matching TRBD1. Per the germline V gene, CDR1 is MDHEN and CDR2 is SYDVKM. The CDR3 length is 14 residues. With V trimmed by 5 bases and J by 6 bases, 9 bases remained unmatched. CDR3 loop: CASSTGQGEGEQYF. The DNA of the CDR3 is TGTGCCAGCAGTACAGGACAGGGCGAAGGCGAGCAGTACTTC.

This clone was seen once. The chain has TRBV28 and TRBJ2-3; D is undetermined. The CDR3 sequence is 11 residues long. Looked up from germline, CDR1 is MDHEN and CDR2 is SYDVKM. Deletions cut 7 bases from V and 4 bases from J, with 6 bases between. CDR3 in amino acids: CASTRADTQYF. Here the CDR3 DNA reads TGTGCCAGCACCCGAGCAGATACGCAGTATTTT.

V and J are TRBV19 and TRBJ1-1, with D tentatively TRBD1 (5 bases). V was pared by 7 bases and J by 5 bases, with 14 bases between. This CDR3 is built from 13 residues. CDR1 and CDR2 from the germline V gene are LNHDA and SQIVND (reference sequence). The chain's CDR3 is CASIPQGWTEAFF. As DNA, the CDR3 is TGTGCCAGTATACCTCAGGGCTGGACTGAAGCTTTCTTT.

The chain employs TRBV29-1 and TRBJ1-1; no definite D call. This CDR3 is built from 13 residues. Germline-derived CDR1 and CDR2 are SQVTM and ANQGSEA. The CDR3 region has the DNA TGCGGCTATATTAGACGGAGAAACACTGAAGCTTTCTTT. Its protein product is CGYIRRRNTEAFF.

This rearrangement joins TRBV2 to TRBJ2-2; tentative D call: TRBD1 (5 bases). The CDR3 runs to 12 residues. Germline values: CDR1 SNHLY, CDR2 FYNNEI. Trimming shortened V by 3 bases and J by 9 bases, and 8 bases separated the two germline ends. CDR3: CASSEQGRELFF. CDR3 nucleotides: TGTGCCAGCAGTGAGCAGGGAAGGGAGCTGTTTTTT.

This clone has a handful of counts. This sequence joins TRBV5-1 and TRBJ2-1; 9 bases agree with TRBD1. Germline trimming cut 0 bases from V and 8 bases from J; bases unmatched to any gene: 9. CDR3 size: 16 residues. CDR1 SGHRS and CDR2 YFSETQ come from the germline V gene. The CDR3 nucleotides read TGCGCCAGCAGCTTGGTAGGGACAGGGAAAGGGTATGAGCAGTTCTTC. Translated: CASSLVGTGKGYEQFF. The complete variable domain, with remaining parts taken from reference TRBV5-1 and TRBJ2-1, reads KAGVTQTPRYLIKTRGQQVTLSCSPISGHRSVSWYQQTPGQGLQFLFEYFSETQRNKGNFPGRFSGRQFSNSRSEMNVSTLELGDSALYLCASSLVGTGKGYEQFFGPGTRLTVL.

The genes are TRBV28 and TRBJ1-5; a weak D match, TRBD1 (5 bases). Germline loops: CDR1 MDHEN, CDR2 SYDVKM. Trimming removed 4 bases at V and 6 bases at J, with 13 bases between. This CDR3 comprises 14 residues. CDR3 sequence reads: CASSSGTVSQPQHF. For the CDR3, the DNA is TGTGCCAGCAGTTCGGGGACTGTCTCTCAGCCCCAGCATTTT.

CDR3 bases: TGTGCCAGCAGCGTCGCCCCGTTAGGGGAAGCTGAAGCTTTCTTT. This codes for CASSVAPLGEAEAFF. This chain uses TRBV9 with TRBJ1-1, with D possibly matching TRBD1 (5 bases). Trimming took 2 bases from V and 6 from J, leaving 17 bases between them. The V gene's germline CDR1 is SGDLS and CDR2 YYNGEE. This CDR3 has 15 residues.

CDR3 bases: TGTGCCAGCAGCTTAGACGGGCTAGCGGGTATTAATGAGCAGTTCTTC. This translates into CASSLDGLAGINEQFF. This chain links TRBV7-7 with TRBJ2-1; TRBD2 matches at 8 bases. The germline V gene has CDR1 SSHAT and CDR2 FNYEAQ (reference sequence). J gave up 7 bases and V 1 base, and 9 bases lay outside the gene matches. This CDR3 has 16 residues.

The gene calls are TRBV5-5 and TRBJ1-5, with TRBD1 identical over 9 bases. With V trimmed by 4 bases and J by 1 base, 12 bases remained unmatched. CDR1 and CDR2 from the germline V gene are SGHKS and YYEKEE (reference sequence). The CDR3 is 18 amino acids. The CDR3 protein is CASSRYLQGAGSNQPQHF. The CDR3 DNA sequence: TGTGCCAGCAGCAGGTACCTACAGGGGGCTGGGAGCAATCAGCCCCAGCATTTT.

The chain uses TRBV6-5 and TRBJ1-2; TRBD1 aligns across 9 bases. Per germline, CDR1 MNHEY and CDR2 SVGAGI. The CDR3 totals 14 residues. The ends lost 6 bases at V and 8 bases at J; junction bases unmatched: 10. The CDR3, as DNA: TGTGCCAGCAGCCGGGACAGGGTGTCCAAGGGCTACACCTTC. This codes for CASSRDRVSKGYTF.

The CDR3 spells CASIPGQGAENEKLFF. The DNA of the CDR3 is TGTGCCAGCATACCGGGACAGGGAGCGGAGAATGAAAAACTGTTTTTT. The genes are TRBV2 and TRBJ1-4; 9 positions match TRBD1. J was trimmed by 5 bases and V by 7 bases; bases with no gene match: 11. CDR1 and CDR2 from the germline V gene are SNHLY and FYNNEI. The CDR3 covers 16 residues.

The rearrangement uses TRBV11-2 and TRBJ2-3; 14 nucleotides agree with TRBD2. This CDR3 comprises 16 residues. The germline V gene encodes CDR1 SGHAT and CDR2 FQNNGV. With V trimmed by 6 bases and J by 6 bases, 8 bases remained unmatched. CDR3 in DNA: TGTGCCAGCAGTCAGGGACTAGCGGGGGAGGCGGATACGCAGTATTTT. Its protein product is CASSQGLAGEADTQYF.

V usage is TRBV10-3 and J usage is TRBJ2-3; 7 bases agree with TRBD1. With V trimmed by 6 bases and J by 4 bases, 1 base remained unmatched. CDR1 and CDR2 from the germline V gene are ENHRY and SYGVKD. CDR3 length: 12 amino acids. The CDR3 is CAISGQADTQYF. The CDR3 bases are TGTGCCATCAGCGGACAGGCAGATACGCAGTATTTT.

This chain uses TRBV7-2 with TRBJ1-6, with D uncertain. The CDR3 has 14 residues. V was shortened by 7 bases and J by 6 bases, with 13 bases between the two germline ends. Germline-derived CDR1 and CDR2 are SGHTA and FQGNSA. The CDR3 loop is CASTPPTPNSPLHF. The CDR3 DNA reads TGTGCCAGCACCCCACCCACTCCTAATTCACCCCTCCACTTT.

This sequence joins TRBV21-1 and TRBJ1-6; TRBD1 was called by the table and not checked on the DNA. TRBV21-1 is described as a pseudogene. The CDR3 runs to 14 residues. The CDR3, as DNA: TGTGCCAGCAGCATGGACAGGGTGGTTTCACCCCTCCACTTT. Its protein product is CASSMDRVVSPLHF.

The chain recombines TRBV7-8 with TRBJ2-2, with 7 bases matching TRBD1. V shed 5 bases and J 0 bases; nucleotides not matched to a gene: 3. Germline CDR1 SGHVS, CDR2 FQNEAQ. The length of the CDR3 is 15 residues. The CDR3 region has the DNA TGTGCCAGCAGCCATGGACAGGCGAACACCGGGGAGCTGTTTTTT. Translating it yields CASSHGQANTGELFF.

The chain recombines TRBV10-2 with TRBJ1-6; weak D call: TRBD1 (6 bases). V gave up 6 bases and J gave up 6 bases, with 9 bases separating them. The CDR3 extends over 13 amino acids. CDR1 and CDR2 from the germline V gene are WSHSY and SAAADI. As DNA, the CDR3 is TGCGCCAGCAGGACAGGACTTAATTCACCCCTCCACTTT. It codes for CASRTGLNSPLHF.